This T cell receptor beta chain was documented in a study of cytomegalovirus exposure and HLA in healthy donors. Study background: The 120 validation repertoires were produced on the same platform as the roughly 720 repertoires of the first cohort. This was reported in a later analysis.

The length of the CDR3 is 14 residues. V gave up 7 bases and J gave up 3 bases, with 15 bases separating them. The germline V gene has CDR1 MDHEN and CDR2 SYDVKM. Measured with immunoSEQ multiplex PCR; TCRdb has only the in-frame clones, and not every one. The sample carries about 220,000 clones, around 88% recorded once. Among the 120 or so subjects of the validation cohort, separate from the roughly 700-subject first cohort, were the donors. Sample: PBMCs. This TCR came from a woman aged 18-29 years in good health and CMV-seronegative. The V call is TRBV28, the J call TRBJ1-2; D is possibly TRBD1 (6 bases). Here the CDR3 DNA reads TGTGCCAGCACCCAACAGGGATCCGACTATGGCTACACCTTC. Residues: CASTQQGSDYGYTF.